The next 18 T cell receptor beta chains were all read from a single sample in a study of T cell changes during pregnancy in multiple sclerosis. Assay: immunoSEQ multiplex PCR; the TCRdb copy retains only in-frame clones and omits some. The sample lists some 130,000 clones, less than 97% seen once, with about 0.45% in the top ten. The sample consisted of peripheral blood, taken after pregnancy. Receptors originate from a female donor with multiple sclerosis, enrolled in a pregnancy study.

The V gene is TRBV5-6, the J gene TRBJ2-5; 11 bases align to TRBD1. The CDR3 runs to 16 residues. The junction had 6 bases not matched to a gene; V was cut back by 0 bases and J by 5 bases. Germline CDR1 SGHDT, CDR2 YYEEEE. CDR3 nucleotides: TGTGCCAGCAGCTTGGTACAGGACAGGGGGCACGAGACCCAGTACTTC. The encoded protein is CASSLVQDRGHETQYF.

In nucleotides, the CDR3 is TGTGCCAGCAGCCTCTGGACAGGGGTCACAGATACGCAGTATTTT. This encodes CASSLWTGVTDTQYF. The chain links TRBV5-4 to TRBJ2-3; 9 nucleotides agree with TRBD1. Germline loops: CDR1 SGHNT, CDR2 YYREEE (reference sequence). The J segment lost 2 bases and the V segment lost 4 bases, leaving 5 bases of the junction unmatched. The CDR3 length is 15 residues.

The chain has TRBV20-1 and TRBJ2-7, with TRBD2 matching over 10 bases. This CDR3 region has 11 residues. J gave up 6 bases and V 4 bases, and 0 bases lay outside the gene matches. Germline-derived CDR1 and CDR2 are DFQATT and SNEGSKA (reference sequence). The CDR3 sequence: CSATSGSEQYF. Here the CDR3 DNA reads TGCAGTGCTACTAGCGGGAGCGAGCAGTACTTC.

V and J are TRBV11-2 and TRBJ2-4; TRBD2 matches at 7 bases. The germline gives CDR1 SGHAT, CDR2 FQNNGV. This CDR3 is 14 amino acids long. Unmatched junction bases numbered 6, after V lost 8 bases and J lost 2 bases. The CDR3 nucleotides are TGTGCCAGCCGGGGGGACTTGACCAAAAACATTCAGTACTTC. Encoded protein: CASRGDLTKNIQYF.

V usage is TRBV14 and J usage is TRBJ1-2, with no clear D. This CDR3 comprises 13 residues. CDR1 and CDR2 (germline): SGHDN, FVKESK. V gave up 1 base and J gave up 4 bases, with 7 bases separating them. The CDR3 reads CASSQAASYGYTF. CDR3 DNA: TGTGCCAGCAGCCAAGCTGCCAGCTATGGCTACACCTTC.

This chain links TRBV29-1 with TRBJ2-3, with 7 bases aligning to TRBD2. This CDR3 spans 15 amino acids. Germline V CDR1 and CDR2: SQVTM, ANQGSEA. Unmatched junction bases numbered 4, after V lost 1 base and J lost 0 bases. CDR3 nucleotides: TGCAGCGTTGAAGCCTCTAGCGGTAGCACAGATACGCAGTATTTT. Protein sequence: CSVEASSGSTDTQYF.

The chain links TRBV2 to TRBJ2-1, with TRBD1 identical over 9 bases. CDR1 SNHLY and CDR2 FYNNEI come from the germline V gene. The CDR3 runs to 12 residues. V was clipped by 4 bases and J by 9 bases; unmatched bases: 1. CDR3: CASSATGGEQFF. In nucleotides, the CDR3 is TGTGCCAGCAGTGCGACAGGGGGTGAGCAGTTCTTC.

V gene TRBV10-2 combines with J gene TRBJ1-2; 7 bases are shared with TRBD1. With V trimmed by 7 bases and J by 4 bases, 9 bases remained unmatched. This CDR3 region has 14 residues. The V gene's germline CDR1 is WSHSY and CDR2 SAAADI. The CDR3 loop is CASNRGRVPYGYTF. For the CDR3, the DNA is TGCGCCAGCAACAGGGGCCGAGTCCCCTATGGCTACACCTTC.

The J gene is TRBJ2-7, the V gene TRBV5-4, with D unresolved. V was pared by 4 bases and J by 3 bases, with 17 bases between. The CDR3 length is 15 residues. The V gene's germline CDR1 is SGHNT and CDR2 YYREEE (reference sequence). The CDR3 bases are TGTGCCAGCAGCCCAGCGAAGGAGAGTCGCTACGAGCAGTACTTC. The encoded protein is CASSPAKESRYEQYF.

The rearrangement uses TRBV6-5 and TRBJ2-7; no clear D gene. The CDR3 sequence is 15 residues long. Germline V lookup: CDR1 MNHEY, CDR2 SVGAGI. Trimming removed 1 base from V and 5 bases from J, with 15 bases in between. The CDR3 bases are TGTGCCAGCAGTTACTTTGGCACCTTTAACGACGAGCAGTACTTC. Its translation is CASSYFGTFNDEQYF.

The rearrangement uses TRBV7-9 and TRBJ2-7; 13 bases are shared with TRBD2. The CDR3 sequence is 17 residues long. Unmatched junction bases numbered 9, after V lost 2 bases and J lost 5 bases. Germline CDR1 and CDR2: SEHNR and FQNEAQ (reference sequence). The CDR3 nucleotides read TGTGCCAGCAGCTTATCCGCCGGACTAGCGGGAGTCAACGAGCAGTACTTC. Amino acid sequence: CASSLSAGLAGVNEQYF.

CDR3 sequence: CASSIDPTRGGQFF. CDR3 nucleotide sequence: TGTGCCAGTAGTATAGATCCGACTAGGGGGGGGCAGTTCTTC. The rearrangement joins TRBV19 to TRBJ2-1; D might be TRBD2 (7 bases). This CDR3 region has 14 residues. Trimming left V 0 bases short and J 12 bases short, with 15 bases between. Germline CDR1 reads LNHDA; CDR2 reads SQIVND (reference sequence).

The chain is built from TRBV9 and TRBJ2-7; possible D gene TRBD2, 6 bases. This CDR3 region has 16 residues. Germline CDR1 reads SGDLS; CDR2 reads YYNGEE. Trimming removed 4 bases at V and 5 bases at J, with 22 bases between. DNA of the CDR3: TGTGCCAGCAGCCCTCAACTTCGGCTAGCGCCAAACGAGCAGTACTTC. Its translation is CASSPQLRLAPNEQYF. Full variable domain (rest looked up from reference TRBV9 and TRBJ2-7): DSGVTQTPKHLITATGQRVTLRCSPRSGDLSVYWYQQSLDQGLQFLIQYYNGEERAKGNILERFSAQQFPDLHSELNLSSLELGDSALYFCASSPQLRLAPNEQYFGPGTRLTVT.

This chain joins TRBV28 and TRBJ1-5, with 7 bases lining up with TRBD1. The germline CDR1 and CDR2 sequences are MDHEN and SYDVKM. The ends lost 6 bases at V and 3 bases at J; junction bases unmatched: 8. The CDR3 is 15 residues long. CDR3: CASSLLDRANQPQHF. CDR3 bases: TGTGCCAGCAGCCTCCTAGACAGGGCCAATCAGCCCCAGCATTTT.

In nucleotides, the CDR3 is TGTGCAAGTCGCTTAGCTAGGCAGGCCCCGAACACCGGGGAGCTGTTTTTT. Its protein product is CASRLARQAPNTGELFF. The chain carries TRBV12-2 and TRBJ2-2; the D call of TRBD1 is as the table states it, not checked on the DNA. TRBV12-2 is flagged as a pseudogene. CDR3 length: 17 amino acids.

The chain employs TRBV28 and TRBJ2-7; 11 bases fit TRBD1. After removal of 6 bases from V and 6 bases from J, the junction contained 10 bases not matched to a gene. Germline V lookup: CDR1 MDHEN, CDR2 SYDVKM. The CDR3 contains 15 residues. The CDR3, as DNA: TGTGCCAGCAGCATTGGACAGGGGGCAACAAGCGAGCAGTACTTC. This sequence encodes CASSIGQGATSEQYF.

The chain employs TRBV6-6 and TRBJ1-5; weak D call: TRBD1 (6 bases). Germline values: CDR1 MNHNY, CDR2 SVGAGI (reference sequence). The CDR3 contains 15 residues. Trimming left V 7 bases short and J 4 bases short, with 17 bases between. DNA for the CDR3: TGTGCCAGCACCTTGGGGGGGGCCGGGAATCAGCCCCAGCATTTT. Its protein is CASTLGGAGNQPQHF.

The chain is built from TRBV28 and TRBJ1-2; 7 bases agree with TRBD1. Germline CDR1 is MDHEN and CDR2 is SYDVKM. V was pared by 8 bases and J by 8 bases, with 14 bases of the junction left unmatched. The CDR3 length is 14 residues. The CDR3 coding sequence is TGTGCCAGCTCGGTAGGGGGCATTCGTAGCGGCTACACCTTC. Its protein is CASSVGGIRSGYTF.